The clone carrying this TCR beta chain was detected many times. Its matching antigen is unknown. The entry originates in a study of T cells in Graves' hyperthyroidism and ophthalmopathy. Findings and limits, study-wide: Most clonotypes that expanded in the thyroid above 0.001 also showed up in blood.

It was RNA transcripts that yielded the amplified TCR beta CDR3 regions. HTBI primers were employed in a first-round RT-PCR of the TCR CDR3. Each CDR3 protein gets one entry after TCRdb re-called the multiplex PCR reads with MiXCR. The sample has more than 550,000 distinct CDR3 sequences, around 15% seen once. The CDR3 length is 14 residues. Germline lookup yields CDR1 DFQATT and CDR2 SNEGSKA (reference sequence). Trimming cost V 5 bases and J 2 bases, with 14 bases left between them. This TCR was recovered from a man over 45 with Graves' hyperthyroidism. Sequenced input: blood. The chain joins TRBV20-1 to TRBJ2-3; D might be TRBD1 or TRBD2, each matching 5 bases. The chain's CDR3 is CSAPRDGTTDTQYF. CDR3 nucleotide sequence: TGCAGTGCTCCACGGGACGGAACCACAGATACGCAGTATTTT.